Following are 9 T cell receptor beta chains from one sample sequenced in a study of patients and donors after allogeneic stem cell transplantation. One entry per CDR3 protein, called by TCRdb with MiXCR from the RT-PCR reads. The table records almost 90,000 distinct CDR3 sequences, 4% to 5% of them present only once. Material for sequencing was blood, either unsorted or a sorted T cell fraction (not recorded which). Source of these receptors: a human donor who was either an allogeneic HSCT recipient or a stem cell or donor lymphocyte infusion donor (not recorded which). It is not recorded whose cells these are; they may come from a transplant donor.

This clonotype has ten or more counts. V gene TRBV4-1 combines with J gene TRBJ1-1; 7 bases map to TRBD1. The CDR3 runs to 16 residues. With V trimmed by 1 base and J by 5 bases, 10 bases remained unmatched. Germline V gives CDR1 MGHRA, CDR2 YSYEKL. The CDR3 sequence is CASSQVFLQGTTEAFF. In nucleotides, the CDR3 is TGCGCCAGCAGCCAAGTCTTCCTACAGGGGACGACTGAAGCTTTCTTT.

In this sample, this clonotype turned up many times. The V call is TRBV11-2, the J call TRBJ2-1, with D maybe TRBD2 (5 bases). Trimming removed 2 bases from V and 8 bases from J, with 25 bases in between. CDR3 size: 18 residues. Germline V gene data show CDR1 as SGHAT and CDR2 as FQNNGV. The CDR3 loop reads CASSLIRRGSGSSYEQFF. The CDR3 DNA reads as TGTGCCAGCAGCTTAATTCGTAGAGGGAGCGGATCGTCATATGAGCAGTTCTTC. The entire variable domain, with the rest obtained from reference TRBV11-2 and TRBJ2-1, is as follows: EAGVAQSPRYKIIEKRQSVAFWCNPISGHATLYWYQQILGQGPKLLIQFQNNGVVDDSQLPKDRFSAERLKGVDSTLKIQPAKLEDSAVYLCASSLIRRGSGSSYEQFFGPGTRLTVL.

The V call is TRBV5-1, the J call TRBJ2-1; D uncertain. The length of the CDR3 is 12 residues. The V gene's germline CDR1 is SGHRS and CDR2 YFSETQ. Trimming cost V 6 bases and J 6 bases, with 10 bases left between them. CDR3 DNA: TGCGCCAGCAATGGGCTCTTCAATGAGCAGTTCTTC. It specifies CASNGLFNEQFF.

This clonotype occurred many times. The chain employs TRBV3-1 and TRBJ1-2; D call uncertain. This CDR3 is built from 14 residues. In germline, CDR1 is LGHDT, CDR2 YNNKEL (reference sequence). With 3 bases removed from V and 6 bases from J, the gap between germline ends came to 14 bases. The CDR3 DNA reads TGTGCCAGCAGCCAGGCCGCGGGTTCCGATGGCTACACCTTC. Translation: CASSQAAGSDGYTF.

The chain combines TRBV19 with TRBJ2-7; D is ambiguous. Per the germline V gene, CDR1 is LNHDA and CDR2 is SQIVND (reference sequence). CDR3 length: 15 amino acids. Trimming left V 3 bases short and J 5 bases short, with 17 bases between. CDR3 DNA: TGTGCCAGTAGTATTATAACGGGTCGTTCCAACGAGCAGTACTTC. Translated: CASSIITGRSNEQYF.

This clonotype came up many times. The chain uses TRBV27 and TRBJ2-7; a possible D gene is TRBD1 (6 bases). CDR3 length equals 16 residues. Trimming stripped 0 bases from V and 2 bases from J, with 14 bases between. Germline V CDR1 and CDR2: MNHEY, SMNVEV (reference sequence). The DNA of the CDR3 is TGTGCCAGCAGTTTATCTCGCGTGCAGGGGACCTACGAGCAGTACTTC. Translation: CASSLSRVQGTYEQYF.

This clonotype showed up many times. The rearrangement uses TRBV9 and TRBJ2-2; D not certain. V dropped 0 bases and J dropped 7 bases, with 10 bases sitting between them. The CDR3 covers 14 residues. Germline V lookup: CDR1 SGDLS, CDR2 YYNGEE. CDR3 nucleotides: TGTGCCAGCAGCGTAGAGCCCACCCGCGGGGAGCTGTTTTTT. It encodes CASSVEPTRGELFF.

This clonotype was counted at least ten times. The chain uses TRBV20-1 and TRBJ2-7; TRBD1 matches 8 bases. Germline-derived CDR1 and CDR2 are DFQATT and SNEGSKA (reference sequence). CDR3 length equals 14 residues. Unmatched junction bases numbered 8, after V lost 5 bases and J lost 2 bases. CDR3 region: CSAVTGEGAYEQYF. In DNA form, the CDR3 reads TGCAGTGCTGTGACAGGGGAAGGGGCCTACGAGCAGTACTTC.

The CDR3 is CSATEGGSWQPQHF. For the CDR3, the DNA is TGCAGTGCTACCGAGGGAGGGTCGTGGCAGCCCCAGCATTTT. The chain employs TRBV20-1 and TRBJ1-5; D is undetermined. V gave up 4 bases and J gave up 7 bases, with 17 bases separating them. Germline V CDR1 and CDR2: DFQATT, SNEGSKA (reference sequence). This CDR3 comprises 14 residues.